This T cell receptor beta chain was recorded in a study of T cells in Graves' hyperthyroidism and ophthalmopathy. At the level of the study: Peripheral blood was secured at the point of initial diagnosis, before any treatment. Study-wide points: The model predicted ophthalmopathy a median around six months before onset.

Amplification targeted TCR beta CDR3 regions from RNA transcripts. First-round RT-PCR targeting the TCR CDR3 was performed with the HTBI primer set. Each CDR3 protein gets one entry after TCRdb re-called the multiplex PCR reads with MiXCR. Of about 290,000 distinct CDR3 sequences detected, around 13% appear once; the ten largest clones hold 7.9%. The CDR3 totals 14 residues. Germline CDR1 and CDR2: SGHAT and FQNNGV. V was pared by 7 bases and J by 4 bases, with 15 bases between. This clonotype was recorded at least ten times. Its antigen is not identified. This TCR was sampled from a woman in her thirties or forties with Graves' hyperthyroidism. This rearrangement joins TRBV11-2 to TRBJ2-3; a weak D match, TRBD2 (5 bases). The material sequenced was blood. CDR3 bases: TGTGCCAGCACAACTAGATTTTCGTCAGATACGCAGTATTTT. Translating gives CASTTRFSSDTQYF.